This record covers a single T cell receptor (beta chain). This sample is part of a study of PD-L1 blockade in urothelial cancer. At the level of the study: Bladder-origin urothelial cancer in males covered most of the roughly 29 patients. The median number of T cells present in blood samples was approximately 130,000.

The germline V gene encodes CDR1 MDHEN and CDR2 SYDVKM. CDR3 length: 17 amino acids. Trimming took 6 bases from V and 3 from J; bases not matched to a gene: 15. Spike-ins of synthetic TCR analog templates went into each PCR. TCRdb's copy holds only in-frame clones and misses some; the assay was immunoSEQ multiplex PCR. This table holds 50,000 to 60,000 clones, approximately 80% found once. The chain links TRBV28 to TRBJ2-7; 9 bases map to TRBD1. The sequence was obtained from a man aged 40-49 years with urothelial cancer. Sample: PBMCs, taken around atezolizumab (anti-PD-L1) treatment. For the CDR3, the DNA is TGTGCCAGCAGCTTTTCTCGGACGGGACAGGGCCACTACGAGCAGTACTTC. This gives the protein CASSFSRTGQGHYEQYF.